This entry lists 14 T cell receptor beta chains sequenced from one sample in a study of T cells after yellow fever vaccination. MiXCR, applied by TCRdb to the 5' RACE reads, yields one record per CDR3 protein. The sample consists of about 550,000 distinct CDR3 sequences, 15% to 20% of them appearing once. This sample comprised PBMCs, obtained 15 days after the yellow fever booster vaccination. The origin of the receptors is a young man who received the YFV17D yellow fever vaccine.

The V gene is TRBV19, the J gene TRBJ1-1, with D possibly TRBD1 on 6 matching bases. The germline gives CDR1 LNHDA, CDR2 SQIVND (reference sequence). Trimming left V 3 bases short and J 7 bases short, with 15 bases between. This CDR3 comprises 14 residues. The CDR3 region has the DNA TGTGCCAGTAGTATCGGGGGGGCCGCATATGAAGCTTTCTTT. This gives the protein CASSIGGAAYEAFF.

This chain joins TRBV28 and TRBJ2-6; the D is unclear. CDR3 length equals 12 residues. V shed 10 bases and J shed 0 bases, with 4 bases lying between them. Germline CDR1 and CDR2: MDHEN and SYDVKM. For the CDR3, the DNA is TGTGCCACTGGCTCTGGGGCCAACGTCCTGACTTTC. It yields the protein CATGSGANVLTF. The complete variable domain, with remaining parts taken from reference TRBV28 and TRBJ2-6, reads DVKVTQSSRYLVKRTGEKVFLECVQDMDHENMFWYRQDPGLGLRLIYFSYDVKMKEKGDIPEGYSVSREKKERFSLILESASTNQTSMYLCATGSGANVLTFGAGSRLTVL.

The V and J genes are TRBV5-1 and TRBJ2-1; TRBD2 aligns across 13 bases. The V gene's germline CDR1 is SGHRS and CDR2 YFSETQ. CDR3 length: 15 amino acids. With V trimmed by 6 bases and J by 5 bases, 5 bases remained unmatched. CDR3 coding DNA: TGCGCCAGCACGGTCGGGACTAGCGGGAACAATGAGCAGTTCTTC. It specifies CASTVGTSGNNEQFF.

This clonotype was observed a few times. The genes are TRBV24-1 and TRBJ2-1; tentatively, D is TRBD2 (6 bases). Germline loops: CDR1 KGHDR, CDR2 SFDVKD. This CDR3 has 14 residues. Trimming stripped 4 bases from V and 4 bases from J, with 10 bases between. This CDR3 is CATSESGLYNEQFF. CDR3 nucleotide sequence: TGTGCCACCAGTGAGAGCGGGTTGTACAATGAGCAGTTCTTC.

This clonotype appeared a few times. The chain joins TRBV19 to TRBJ2-7; perhaps TRBD1 as D (6 bases). Germline V CDR1 and CDR2: LNHDA, SQIVND (reference sequence). V lost 3 bases, J lost 2 bases, and 11 bases lay in between. The CDR3 loop spans 14 amino acids. The CDR3 loop reads CASSINRVPYEQYF. The CDR3 coding sequence is TGTGCCAGTAGTATCAACAGGGTCCCCTACGAGCAGTACTTC.

The chain carries TRBV7-8 and TRBJ2-1; D is uncertain. The V and J ends lost 4 bases and 10 bases respectively, with 8 bases between them. Germline V gene lookup returns CDR1 SGHVS and CDR2 FQNEAQ. This CDR3 comprises 11 residues. The CDR3 sequence is CASSSVTEQFF. Written as DNA, the CDR3 is TGTGCCAGCAGCTCAGTCACGGAGCAGTTCTTC.

In this sample, this clonotype turned up a few times. The genes are TRBV5-1 and TRBJ1-6; no reliable D call. The V gene's germline CDR1 is SGHRS and CDR2 YFSETQ. This CDR3 comprises 13 residues. Trimming removed 4 bases from V and 0 bases from J, with 2 bases in between. The CDR3, as DNA: TGCGCCAGCAGCCCCTCCTATAATTCACCCCTCCACTTT. Its translation: CASSPSYNSPLHF.

This clonotype occurred many times. The rearrangement joins TRBV14 to TRBJ2-7, with D perhaps TRBD1 (5 bases). This CDR3 spans 13 amino acids. V was shortened by 0 bases and J by 12 bases, with 15 bases between the two germline ends. Germline CDR1 reads SGHDN; CDR2 reads FVKESK. The CDR3 spells CASSQDFIGQRYF. CDR3 nucleotides: TGTGCCAGCAGCCAAGATTTTATAGGACAAAGGTACTTC.

This clonotype was observed a few times. The rearrangement links TRBV6-1 to TRBJ2-5; 7 bases line up with TRBD2. The CDR3 consists of 14 residues. The V and J ends lost 6 bases and 2 bases, in that order; junction bases with no gene match: 6. Germline assignment: CDR1 MNHNS and CDR2 SASEGT. CDR3 nucleotide sequence: TGTGCCAGCAGGCTGGGCGGGAGTCAAGAGACCCAGTACTTC. Translating it yields CASRLGGSQETQYF.

This clonotype was seen only a few times. The rearrangement uses TRBV18 and TRBJ2-7; D is unclear. The length of the CDR3 is 13 residues. Trimming cost V 3 bases and J 7 bases, with 13 bases left between them. Germline CDR1 is KGHSH and CDR2 is LQKENI. CDR3 sequence (DNA): TGTGCCAGCTCACCTTCGCCTACTCGGGAGCAGTACTTC. Its protein product is CASSPSPTREQYF.

Ten or more counts support this clonotype. V gene TRBV12-3 or TRBV12-4 combines with J gene TRBJ2-7; a possible D gene is TRBD1 (5 bases). This CDR3 is 13 amino acids long. V shed 3 bases and J shed 2 bases, with 8 bases lying between them. The CDR3 protein is CASSFQGTYEQYF. For the CDR3, the DNA is TGTGCCAGCAGTTTCCAGGGAACCTACGAGCAGTACTTC.

The chain recombines TRBV20-1 with TRBJ2-7, with TRBD2 identical over 11 bases. CDR1 and CDR2 from the germline V gene are DFQATT and SNEGSKA (reference sequence). This CDR3 has 14 residues. V dropped 6 bases and J dropped 6; count of bases not matched to a gene: 10. This CDR3 reads CSASPSGRIGEQYF. The CDR3, as DNA: TGCAGTGCCAGTCCTAGCGGGAGGATAGGCGAGCAGTACTTC.

V gene TRBV19 combines with J gene TRBJ1-2; a weak D match, TRBD1 (5 bases). Germline lookup yields CDR1 LNHDA and CDR2 SQIVND (reference sequence). CDR3 length: 12 residues. With 4 bases removed from V and 5 bases from J, the gap between germline ends came to 8 bases. The CDR3, as DNA: TGTGCCAGTAGTAGTCGGACATATGGCTACACCTTC. Translating it yields CASSSRTYGYTF.

This clonotype was recorded many times. The rearrangement uses TRBV18 and TRBJ2-1; D tentatively reads TRBD1 or TRBD2 (6 bases each). This CDR3 region has 12 residues. Trimming took 6 bases from V and 9 from J, leaving 12 bases between them. Germline values: CDR1 KGHSH, CDR2 LQKENI. CDR3: CASSPGGGEQFF. CDR3 nucleotide sequence: TGTGCCAGCTCCCCCGGGGGCGGTGAGCAGTTCTTC. The full variable domain, its missing parts supplied by reference TRBV18 and TRBJ2-1, is NAGVMQNPRHLVRRRGQEARLRCSPMKGHSHVYWYRQLPEEGLKFMVYLQKENIIDESGMPKERFSAEFPKEGPSILRIQQVVRGDSAAYFCASSPGGGEQFFGPGTRLTVL.